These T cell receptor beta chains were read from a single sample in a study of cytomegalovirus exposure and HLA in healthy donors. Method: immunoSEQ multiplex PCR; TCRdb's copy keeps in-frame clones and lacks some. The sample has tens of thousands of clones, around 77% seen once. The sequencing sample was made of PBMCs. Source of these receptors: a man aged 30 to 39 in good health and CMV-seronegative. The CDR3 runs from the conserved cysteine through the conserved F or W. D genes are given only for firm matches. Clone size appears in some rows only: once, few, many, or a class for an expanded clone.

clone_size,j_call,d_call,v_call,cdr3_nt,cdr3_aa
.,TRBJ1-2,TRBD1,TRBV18,TGTGCCAGCTCACCACCGCACAGGGGAGACTATGGCTACACCTTC,CASSPPHRGDYGYTF
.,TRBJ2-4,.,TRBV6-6,TGTGCCAGCAGTTACGTAGTTGGACTAGCCAAAAACATTCAGTACTTC,CASSYVVGLAKNIQYF
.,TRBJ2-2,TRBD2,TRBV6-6,TGTGCCAGCAGTTTAGCGGGGGGGAGCACCGGGGAGCTGTTTTTT,CASSLAGGSTGELFF
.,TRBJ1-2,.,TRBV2,TGTGCCAGCAGTGAAGCGCTTGGGGGGTCCTATGGCTACACCTTC,CASSEALGGSYGYTF
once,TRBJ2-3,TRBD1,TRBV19,TGTGCCAGTATGGGGACAGGGGGGACAGATACGCAGTATTTT,CASMGTGGTDTQYF
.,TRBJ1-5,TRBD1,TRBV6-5,TGTGCCAGCAGCCCGGGGACAGGGGGAAATCAGCCCCAGCATTTT,CASSPGTGGNQPQHF
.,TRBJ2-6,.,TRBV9,TGTGCCAGCAGCGCCCAGACAGGCGAAATCTCTGGGGCCAACGTCCTGACTTTC,CASSAQTGEISGANVLTF
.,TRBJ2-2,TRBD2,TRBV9,TGTGCCAGCAGCGTAGACGCGGGGGGGCAATTAAGCGCCGGGGAGCTGTTTTTT,CASSVDAGGQLSAGELFF
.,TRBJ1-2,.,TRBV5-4,TGTGCCAGCAGCCCCGCCGGGATCGGGGTCCCAGGTGGCTACACCTTC,CASSPAGIGVPGGYTF
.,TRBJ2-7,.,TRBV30,TGTGCCTGGAGCATGGGAGGCTACGAGCAGTACTTC,CAWSMGGYEQYF
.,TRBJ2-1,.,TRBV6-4,TGTGCCAGCAGTGACTCCGTTAGGGGCAATGAGCAGTTCTTC,CASSDSVRGNEQFF
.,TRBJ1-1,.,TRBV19,TGTGCCGGGGCCACCGGACAAACGCTGAACACTGAAGCTTTCTTT,CAGATGQTLNTEAFF
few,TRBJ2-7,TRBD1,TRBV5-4,TGTGCCAGCAGCTTGAGGGGGCCGTACGAGCAGTACTTC,CASSLRGPYEQYF
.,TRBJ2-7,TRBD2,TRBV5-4,TGTGCCAGCAGCGGGACGACTAGCGGGAGCGGCGAGCAGTACTTC,CASSGTTSGSGEQYF
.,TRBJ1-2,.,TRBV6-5,TGTGCCGGCAGGGACCCAGGGATCTATGGCTACACCTTC,CAGRDPGIYGYTF
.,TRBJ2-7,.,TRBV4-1,TGCGCCAGCAGCCAAGTGGCAGGGGAAACCTACGAGCAGTACTTC,CASSQVAGETYEQYF
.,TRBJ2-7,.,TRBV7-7,TGTGCCAGCAGCTACCGGGAAGGACCGGGATCCGAGCAGTACTTC,CASSYREGPGSEQYF
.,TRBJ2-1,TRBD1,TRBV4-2,TGTGCCAGCAGCCTCCCGGGACAGACCTACAATGAGCAGTTCTTC,CASSLPGQTYNEQFF
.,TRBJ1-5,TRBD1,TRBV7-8,TGTGCCAGCAGCTTTAACCGGGACAGGTACGGTCAGCCCCAGCATTTT,CASSFNRDRYGQPQHF
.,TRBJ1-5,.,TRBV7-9,TGTGCCAGCAGCTCCGCGCACTATCAGCCCCAGCATTTT,CASSSAHYQPQHF
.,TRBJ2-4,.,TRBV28,TGTGCCAGCAGTCAACTGACAGCTCAAAACATTCAGTACTTC,CASSQLTAQNIQYF
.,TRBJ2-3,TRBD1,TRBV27,TGTGCCAGCGCCCCGGGACAGGGGTACACAGATACGCAGTATTTT,CASAPGQGYTDTQYF
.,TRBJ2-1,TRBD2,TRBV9,TGTGCCAGCAGCGCCATCCCACCGGGACTAGCGGGGGTTGAGCAGTTCTTC,CASSAIPPGLAGVEQFF
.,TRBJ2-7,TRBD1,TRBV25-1,TGTGCCAGCAGTGACGGACAGGGAAGGGGCTACGAGCAGTACTTC,CASSDGQGRGYEQYF